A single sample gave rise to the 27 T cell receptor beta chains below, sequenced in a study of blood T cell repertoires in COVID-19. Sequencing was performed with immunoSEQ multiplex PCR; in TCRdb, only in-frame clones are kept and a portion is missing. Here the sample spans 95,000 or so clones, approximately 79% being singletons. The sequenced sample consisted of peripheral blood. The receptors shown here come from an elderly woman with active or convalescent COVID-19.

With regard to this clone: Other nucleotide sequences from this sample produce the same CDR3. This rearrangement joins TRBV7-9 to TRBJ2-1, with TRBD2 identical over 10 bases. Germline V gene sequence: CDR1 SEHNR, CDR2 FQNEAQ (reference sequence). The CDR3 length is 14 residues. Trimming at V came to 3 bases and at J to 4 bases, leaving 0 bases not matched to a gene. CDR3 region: CASSLGLAYNEQFF. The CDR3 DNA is TGTGCCAGCAGCTTGGGACTAGCGTACAATGAGCAGTTCTTC.

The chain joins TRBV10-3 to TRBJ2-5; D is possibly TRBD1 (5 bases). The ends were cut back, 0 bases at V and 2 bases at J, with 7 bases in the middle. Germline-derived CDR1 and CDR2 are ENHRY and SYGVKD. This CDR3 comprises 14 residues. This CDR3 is CAISESNRQETQYF. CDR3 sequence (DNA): TGTGCCATCAGTGAGTCAAACAGGCAAGAGACCCAGTACTTC.

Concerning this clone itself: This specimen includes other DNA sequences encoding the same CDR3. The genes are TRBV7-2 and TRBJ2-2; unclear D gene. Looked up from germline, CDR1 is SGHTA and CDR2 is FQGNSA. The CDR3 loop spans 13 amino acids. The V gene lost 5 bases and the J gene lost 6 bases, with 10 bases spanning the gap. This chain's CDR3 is CASSRPGAGELFF. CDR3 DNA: TGTGCCAGCAGCCGACCAGGCGCCGGGGAGCTGTTTTTT. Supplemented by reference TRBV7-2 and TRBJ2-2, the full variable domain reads GAGVSQSPSNKVTEKGKDVELRCDPISGHTALYWYRQSLGQGLEFLIYFQGNSAPDKSGLPSDRFSAERTGGSVSTLTIQRTQQEDSAVYLCASSRPGAGELFFGEGSRLTVL.

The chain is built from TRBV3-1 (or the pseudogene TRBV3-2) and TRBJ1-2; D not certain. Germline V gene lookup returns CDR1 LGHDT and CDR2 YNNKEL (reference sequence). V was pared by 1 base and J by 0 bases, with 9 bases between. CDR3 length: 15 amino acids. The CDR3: CASSQASRANYGYTF. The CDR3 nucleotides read TGTGCCAGCAGCCAAGCTTCCCGAGCTAACTATGGCTACACCTTC.

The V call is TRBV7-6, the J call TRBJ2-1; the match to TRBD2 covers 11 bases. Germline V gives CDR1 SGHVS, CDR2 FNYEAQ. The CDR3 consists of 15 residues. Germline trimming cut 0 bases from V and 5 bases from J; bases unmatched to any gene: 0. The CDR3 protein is CASSLAGLADNEQFF. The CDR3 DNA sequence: TGTGCCAGCAGCTTAGCGGGACTAGCGGACAATGAGCAGTTCTTC.

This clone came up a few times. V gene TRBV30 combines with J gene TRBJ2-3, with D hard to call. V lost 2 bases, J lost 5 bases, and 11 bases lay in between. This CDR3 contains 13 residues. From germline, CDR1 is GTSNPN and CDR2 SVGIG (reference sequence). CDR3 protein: CAWSRKGGDTQYF. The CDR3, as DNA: TGTGCCTGGAGTCGGAAAGGCGGAGATACGCAGTATTTT.

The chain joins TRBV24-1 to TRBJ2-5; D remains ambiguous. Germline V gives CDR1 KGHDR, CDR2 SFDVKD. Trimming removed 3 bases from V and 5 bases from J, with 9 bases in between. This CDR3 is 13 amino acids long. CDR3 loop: CATSDGPVETQYF. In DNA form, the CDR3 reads TGTGCCACCAGTGATGGGCCCGTGGAGACCCAGTACTTC.

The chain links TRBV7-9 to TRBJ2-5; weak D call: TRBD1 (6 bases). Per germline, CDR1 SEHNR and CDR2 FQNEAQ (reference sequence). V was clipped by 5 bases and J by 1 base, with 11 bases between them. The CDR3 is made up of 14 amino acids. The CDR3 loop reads CASSQQGLQETQYF. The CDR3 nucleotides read TGTGCCAGCAGCCAACAGGGTCTCCAAGAGACCCAGTACTTC. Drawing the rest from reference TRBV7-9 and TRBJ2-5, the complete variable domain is DTGVSQNPRHKITKRGQNVTFRCDPISEHNRLYWYRQTLGQGPEFLTYFQNEAQLEKSRLLSDRFSAERPKGSFSTLEIQRTEQGDSAMYLCASSQQGLQETQYFGPGTRLLVL.

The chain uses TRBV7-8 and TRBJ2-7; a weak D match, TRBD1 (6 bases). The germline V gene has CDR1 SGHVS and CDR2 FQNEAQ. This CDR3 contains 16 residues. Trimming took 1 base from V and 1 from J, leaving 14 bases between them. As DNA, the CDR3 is TGTGCCAGCAGCTTAGTTGCAGGGGCCGGGTCCTACGAGCAGTACTTC. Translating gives CASSLVAGAGSYEQYF. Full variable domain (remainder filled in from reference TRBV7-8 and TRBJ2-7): GAGVSQSPRYKVAKRGQDVALRCDPISGHVSLFWYQQALGQGPEFLTYFQNEAQLDKSGLPSDRFFAERPEGSVSTLKIQRTQQEDSAVYLCASSLVAGAGSYEQYFGPGTRLTVT.

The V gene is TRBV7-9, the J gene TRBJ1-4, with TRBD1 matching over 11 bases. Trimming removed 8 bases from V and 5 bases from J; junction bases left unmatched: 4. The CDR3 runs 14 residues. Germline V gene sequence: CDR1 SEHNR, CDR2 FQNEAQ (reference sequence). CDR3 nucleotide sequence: TGTGCCAGCGGGGGACAGGGGGGCAATGAAAAACTGTTTTTT. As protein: CASGGQGGNEKLFF.

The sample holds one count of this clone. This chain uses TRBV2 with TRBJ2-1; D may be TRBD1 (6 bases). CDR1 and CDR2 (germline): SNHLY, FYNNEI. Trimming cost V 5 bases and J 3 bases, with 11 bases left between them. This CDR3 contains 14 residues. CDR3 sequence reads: CASSPGASYNEQFF. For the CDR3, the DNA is TGTGCCAGCAGTCCAGGGGCGAGCTACAATGAGCAGTTCTTC.

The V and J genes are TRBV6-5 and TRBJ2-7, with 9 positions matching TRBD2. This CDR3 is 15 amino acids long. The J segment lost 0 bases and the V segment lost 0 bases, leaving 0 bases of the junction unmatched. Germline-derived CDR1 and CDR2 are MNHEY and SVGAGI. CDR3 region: CASSYSSGSSYEQYF. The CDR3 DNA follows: TGTGCCAGCAGTTACTCTAGCGGGAGCTCCTACGAGCAGTACTTC.

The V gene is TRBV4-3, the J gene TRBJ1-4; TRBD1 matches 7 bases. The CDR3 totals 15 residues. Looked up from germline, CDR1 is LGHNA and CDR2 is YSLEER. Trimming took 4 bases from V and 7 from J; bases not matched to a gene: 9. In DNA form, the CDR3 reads TGCGCCAGCAGCCCCTTAGGGCAGGGGGGTGAAAAACTGTTTTTT. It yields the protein CASSPLGQGGEKLFF.

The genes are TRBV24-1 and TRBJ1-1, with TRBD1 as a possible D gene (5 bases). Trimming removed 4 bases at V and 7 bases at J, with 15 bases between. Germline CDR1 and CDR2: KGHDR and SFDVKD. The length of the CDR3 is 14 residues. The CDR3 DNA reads TGTGCCACCAGTGACCCGGCGCGGGGCCATGAAGCTTTCTTT. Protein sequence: CATSDPARGHEAFF.

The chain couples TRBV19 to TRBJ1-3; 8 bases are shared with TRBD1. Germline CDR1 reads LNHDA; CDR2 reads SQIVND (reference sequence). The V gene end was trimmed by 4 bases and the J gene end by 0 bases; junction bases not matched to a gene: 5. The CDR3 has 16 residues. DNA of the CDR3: TGTGCCAGTAGTAAGATCAGGGGGCCCTCTGGAAACACCATATATTTT. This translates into CASSKIRGPSGNTIYF.

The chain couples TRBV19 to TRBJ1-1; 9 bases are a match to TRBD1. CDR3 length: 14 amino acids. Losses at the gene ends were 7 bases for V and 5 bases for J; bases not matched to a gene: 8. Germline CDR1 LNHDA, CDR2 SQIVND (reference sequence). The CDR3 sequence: CASINRGQGTEAFF. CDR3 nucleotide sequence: TGTGCCAGTATAAACAGGGGGCAAGGTACTGAAGCTTTCTTT.

CDR3 sequence: CASSYHGQGHTEAFF. The CDR3, as DNA: TGTGCCAGCAGTTACCACGGACAGGGTCACACTGAAGCTTTCTTT. The chain employs TRBV6-5 and TRBJ1-1, with 8 bases that match TRBD1. The V gene's germline CDR1 is MNHEY and CDR2 SVGAGI. The CDR3 spans 15 residues. The trim removed 2 bases at V and 3 bases at J, leaving 5 bases unmatched.

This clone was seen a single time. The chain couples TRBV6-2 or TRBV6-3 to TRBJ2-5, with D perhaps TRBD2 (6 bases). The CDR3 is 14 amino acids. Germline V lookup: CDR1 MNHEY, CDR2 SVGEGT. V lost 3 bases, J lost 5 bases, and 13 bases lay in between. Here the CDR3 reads CASSYSGVGETQYF. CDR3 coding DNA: TGTGCCAGCAGTTATTCGGGAGTGGGGGAGACCCAGTACTTC.

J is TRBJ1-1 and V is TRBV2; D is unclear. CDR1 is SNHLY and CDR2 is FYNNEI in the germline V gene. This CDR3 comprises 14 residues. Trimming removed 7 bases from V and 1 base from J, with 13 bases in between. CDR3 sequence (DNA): TGTGCCAGCACCCGGGAATGGGAGAACACTGAAGCTTTCTTT. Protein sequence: CASTREWENTEAFF.

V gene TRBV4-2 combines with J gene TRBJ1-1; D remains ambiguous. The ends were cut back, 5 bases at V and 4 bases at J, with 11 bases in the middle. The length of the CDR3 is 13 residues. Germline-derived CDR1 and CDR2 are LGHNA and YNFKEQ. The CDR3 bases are TGTGCCAGCAGCTCGACACGTAGCACTGAAGCTTTCTTT. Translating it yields CASSSTRSTEAFF.

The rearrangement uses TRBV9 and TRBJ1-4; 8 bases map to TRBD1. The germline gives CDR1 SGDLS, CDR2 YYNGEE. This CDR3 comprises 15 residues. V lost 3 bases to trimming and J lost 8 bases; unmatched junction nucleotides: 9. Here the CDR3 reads CASSASPTGEEKLFF. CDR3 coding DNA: TGTGCCAGCAGCGCCAGTCCGACAGGGGAAGAAAAACTGTTTTTT.

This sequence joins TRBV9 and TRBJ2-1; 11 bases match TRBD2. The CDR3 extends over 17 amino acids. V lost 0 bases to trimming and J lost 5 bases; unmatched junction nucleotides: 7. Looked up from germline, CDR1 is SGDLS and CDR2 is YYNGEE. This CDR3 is CASSVGVGTSGDNEQFF. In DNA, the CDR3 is TGTGCCAGCAGCGTAGGTGTGGGGACTAGCGGAGACAATGAGCAGTTCTTC.

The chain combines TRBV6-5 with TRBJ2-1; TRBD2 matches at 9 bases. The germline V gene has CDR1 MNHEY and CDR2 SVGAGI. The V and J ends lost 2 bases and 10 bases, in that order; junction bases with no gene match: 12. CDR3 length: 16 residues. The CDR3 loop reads CASSYALGLASREQFF. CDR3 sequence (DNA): TGTGCCAGCAGTTACGCGCTTGGACTAGCGTCCAGGGAGCAGTTCTTC.

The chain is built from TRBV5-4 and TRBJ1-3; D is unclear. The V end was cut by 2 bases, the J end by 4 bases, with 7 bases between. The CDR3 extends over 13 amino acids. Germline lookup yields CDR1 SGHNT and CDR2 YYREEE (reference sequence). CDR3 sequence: CASSFGSGNTIYF. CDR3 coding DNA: TGTGCCAGCAGCTTCGGGTCCGGAAACACCATATATTTT.

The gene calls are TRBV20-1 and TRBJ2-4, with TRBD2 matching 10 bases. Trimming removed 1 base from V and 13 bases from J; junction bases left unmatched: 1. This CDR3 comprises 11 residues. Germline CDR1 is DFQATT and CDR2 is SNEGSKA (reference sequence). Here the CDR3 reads CSARVTSGQYF. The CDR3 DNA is TGCAGTGCTAGAGTGACTAGCGGGCAGTACTTC.

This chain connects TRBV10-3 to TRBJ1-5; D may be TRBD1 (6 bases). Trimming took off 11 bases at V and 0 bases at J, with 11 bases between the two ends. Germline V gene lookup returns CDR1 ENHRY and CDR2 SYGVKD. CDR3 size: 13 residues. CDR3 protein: CAAQGRSNQPQHF. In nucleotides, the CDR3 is TGTGCCGCACAGGGACGTAGCAATCAGCCCCAGCATTTT.

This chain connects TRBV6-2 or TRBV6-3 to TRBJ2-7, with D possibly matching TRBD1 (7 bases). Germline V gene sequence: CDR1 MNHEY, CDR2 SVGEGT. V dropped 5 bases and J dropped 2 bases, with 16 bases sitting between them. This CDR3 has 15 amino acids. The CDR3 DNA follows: TGTGCCAGCAGTAGGGGGCGGGACGGCACCTACGAGCAGTACTTC. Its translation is CASSRGRDGTYEQYF.